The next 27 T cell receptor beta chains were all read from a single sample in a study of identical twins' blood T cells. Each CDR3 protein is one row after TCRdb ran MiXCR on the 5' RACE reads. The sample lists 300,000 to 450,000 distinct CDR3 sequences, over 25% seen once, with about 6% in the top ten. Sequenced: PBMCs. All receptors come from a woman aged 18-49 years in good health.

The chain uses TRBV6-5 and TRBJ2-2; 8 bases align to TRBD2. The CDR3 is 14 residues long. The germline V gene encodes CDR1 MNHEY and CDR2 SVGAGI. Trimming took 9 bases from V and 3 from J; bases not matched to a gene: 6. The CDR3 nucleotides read TGTGCCAGTGCGCGGGGGGTCCACACCGGGGAGCTGTTTTTT. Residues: CASARGVHTGELFF.

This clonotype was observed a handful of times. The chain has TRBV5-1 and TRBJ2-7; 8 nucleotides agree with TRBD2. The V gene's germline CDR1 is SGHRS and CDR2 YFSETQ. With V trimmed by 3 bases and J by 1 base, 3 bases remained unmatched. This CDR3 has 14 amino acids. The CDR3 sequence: CASSWGLGSYEQYF. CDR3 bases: TGCGCCAGCAGCTGGGGACTAGGATCCTACGAGCAGTACTTC.

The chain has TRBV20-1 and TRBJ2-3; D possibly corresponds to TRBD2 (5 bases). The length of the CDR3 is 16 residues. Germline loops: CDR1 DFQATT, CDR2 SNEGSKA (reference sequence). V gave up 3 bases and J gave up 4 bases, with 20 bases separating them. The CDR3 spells CSASPSLGVSADTQYF. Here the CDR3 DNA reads TGCAGTGCTAGCCCCTCACTAGGAGTGTCCGCAGATACGCAGTATTTT.

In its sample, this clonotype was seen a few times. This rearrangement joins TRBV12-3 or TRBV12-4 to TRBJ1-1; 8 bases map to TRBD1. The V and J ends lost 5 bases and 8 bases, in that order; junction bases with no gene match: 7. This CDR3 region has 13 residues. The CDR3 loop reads CASSAIGQGEAFF. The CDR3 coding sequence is TGTGCCAGCAGTGCTATCGGACAGGGAGAAGCTTTCTTT.

The CDR3 protein is CASSEITGGHGYTF. In DNA form, the CDR3 reads TGTGCCAGCAGTGAAATCACAGGGGGGCATGGCTACACCTTC. The rearrangement links TRBV25-1 to TRBJ1-2, with 8 bases that match TRBD1. Losses at the gene ends were 2 bases for V and 6 bases for J; bases not matched to a gene: 5. The CDR3 length is 14 residues. CDR1 and CDR2 (germline): MGHDK, SYGVNS.

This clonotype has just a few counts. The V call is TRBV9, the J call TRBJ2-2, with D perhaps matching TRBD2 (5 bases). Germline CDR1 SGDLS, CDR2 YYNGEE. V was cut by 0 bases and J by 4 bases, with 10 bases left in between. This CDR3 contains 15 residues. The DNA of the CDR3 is TGTGCCAGCAGCGTAGGTAGCGTTGGCACCGGGGAGCTGTTTTTT. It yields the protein CASSVGSVGTGELFF.

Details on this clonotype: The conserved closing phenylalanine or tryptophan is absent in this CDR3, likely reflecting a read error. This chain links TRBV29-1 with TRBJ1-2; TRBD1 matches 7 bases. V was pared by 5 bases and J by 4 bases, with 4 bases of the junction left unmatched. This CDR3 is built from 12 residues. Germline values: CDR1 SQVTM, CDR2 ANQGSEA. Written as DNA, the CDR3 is TGCAGCGTTATCGACAGGGCCTATGGCTACACCTCC. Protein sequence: CSVIDRAYGYTS.

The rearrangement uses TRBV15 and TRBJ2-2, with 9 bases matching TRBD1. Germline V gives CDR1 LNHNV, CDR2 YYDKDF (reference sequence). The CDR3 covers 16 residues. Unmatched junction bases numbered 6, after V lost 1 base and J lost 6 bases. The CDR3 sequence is CATSRGGTGFAGELFF. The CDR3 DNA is TGTGCCACCAGCAGAGGTGGGACAGGGTTCGCCGGGGAGCTGTTTTTT.

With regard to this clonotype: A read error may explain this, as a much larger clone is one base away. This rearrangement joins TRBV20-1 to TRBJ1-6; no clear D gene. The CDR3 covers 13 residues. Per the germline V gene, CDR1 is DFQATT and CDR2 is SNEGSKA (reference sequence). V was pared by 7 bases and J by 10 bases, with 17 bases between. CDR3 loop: CSGVKEVRSPLHF. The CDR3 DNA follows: TGCAGTGGGGTGAAGGAAGTAAGATCACCCCTCCACTTT.

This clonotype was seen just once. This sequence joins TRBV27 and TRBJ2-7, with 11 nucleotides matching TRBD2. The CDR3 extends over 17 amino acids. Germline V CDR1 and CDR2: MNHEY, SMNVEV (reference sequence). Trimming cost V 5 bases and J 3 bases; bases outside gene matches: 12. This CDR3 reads CASSPRTSGRPHYEQYF. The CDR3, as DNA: TGTGCCAGCAGTCCGAGGACTAGCGGGCGACCCCACTACGAGCAGTACTTC.

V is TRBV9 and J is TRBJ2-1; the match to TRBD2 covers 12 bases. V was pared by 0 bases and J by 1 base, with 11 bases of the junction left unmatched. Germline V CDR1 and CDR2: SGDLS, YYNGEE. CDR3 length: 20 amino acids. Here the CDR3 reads CASSVDGRTSGTGSYNEQFF. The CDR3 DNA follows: TGTGCCAGCAGCGTAGATGGAAGGACTAGCGGGACGGGGTCCTACAATGAGCAGTTCTTC. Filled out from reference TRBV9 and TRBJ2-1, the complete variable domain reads DSGVTQTPKHLITATGQRVTLRCSPRSGDLSVYWYQQSLDQGLQFLIQYYNGEERAKGNILERFSAQQFPDLHSELNLSSLELGDSALYFCASSVDGRTSGTGSYNEQFFGPGTRLTVL.

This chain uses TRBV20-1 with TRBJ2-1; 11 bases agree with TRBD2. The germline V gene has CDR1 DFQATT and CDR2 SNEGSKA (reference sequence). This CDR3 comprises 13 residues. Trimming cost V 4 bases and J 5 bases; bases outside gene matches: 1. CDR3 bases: TGCAGTGCTATGGGACTAGCGGACAATGAGCAGTTCTTC. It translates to CSAMGLADNEQFF.

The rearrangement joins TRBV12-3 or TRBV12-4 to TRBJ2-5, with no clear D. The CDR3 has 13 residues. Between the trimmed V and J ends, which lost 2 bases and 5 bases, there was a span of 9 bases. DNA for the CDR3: TGTGCCAGCAGTTTAATGATACGGGAGACCCAGTACTTC. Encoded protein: CASSLMIRETQYF.

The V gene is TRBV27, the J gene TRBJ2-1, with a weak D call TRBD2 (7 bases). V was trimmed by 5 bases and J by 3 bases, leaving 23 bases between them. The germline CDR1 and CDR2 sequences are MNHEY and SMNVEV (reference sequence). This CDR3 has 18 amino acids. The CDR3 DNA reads TGTGCCAGCAGTACAATATGGACCGGGGGGCAAGACTACAATGAGCAGTTCTTC. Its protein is CASSTIWTGGQDYNEQFF.

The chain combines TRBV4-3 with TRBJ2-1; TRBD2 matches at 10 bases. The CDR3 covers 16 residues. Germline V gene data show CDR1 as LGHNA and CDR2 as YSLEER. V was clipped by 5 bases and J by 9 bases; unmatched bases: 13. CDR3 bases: TGCGCCAGCAGCTTCCACCTAGCGGGAGTCGGGAGTGAGCAGTTCTTC. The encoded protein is CASSFHLAGVGSEQFF.

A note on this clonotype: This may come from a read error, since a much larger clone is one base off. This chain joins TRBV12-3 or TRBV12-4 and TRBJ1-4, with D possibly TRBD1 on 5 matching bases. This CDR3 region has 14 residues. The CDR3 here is CTSSSQVHFEKLFF. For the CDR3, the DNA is TGTACCAGCAGTTCACAGGTCCACTTTGAAAAACTGTTTTTT.

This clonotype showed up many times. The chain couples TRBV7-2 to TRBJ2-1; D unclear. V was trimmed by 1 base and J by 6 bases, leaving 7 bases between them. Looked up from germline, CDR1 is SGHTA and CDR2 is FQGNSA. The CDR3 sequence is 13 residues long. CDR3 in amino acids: CASSLVPGNEQFF. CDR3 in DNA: TGTGCCAGCAGCTTAGTACCCGGCAATGAGCAGTTCTTC.

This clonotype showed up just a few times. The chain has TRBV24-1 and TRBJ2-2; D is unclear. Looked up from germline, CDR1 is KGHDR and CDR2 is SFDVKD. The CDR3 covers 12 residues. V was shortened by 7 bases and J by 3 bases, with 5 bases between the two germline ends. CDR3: CATRDYTGELFF. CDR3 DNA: TGTGCCACCAGAGACTACACCGGGGAGCTGTTTTTT.

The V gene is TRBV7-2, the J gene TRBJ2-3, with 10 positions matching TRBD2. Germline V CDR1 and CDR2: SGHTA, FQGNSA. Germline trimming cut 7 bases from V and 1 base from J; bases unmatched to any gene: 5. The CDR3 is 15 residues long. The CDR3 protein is CASNLGTSGTDTQYF. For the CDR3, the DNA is TGTGCCAGCAACCTCGGGACTAGCGGCACAGATACGCAGTATTTT. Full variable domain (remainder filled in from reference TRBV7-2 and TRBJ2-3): GAGVSQSPSNKVTEKGKDVELRCDPISGHTALYWYRQSLGQGLEFLIYFQGNSAPDKSGLPSDRFSAERTGGSVSTLTIQRTQQEDSAVYLCASNLGTSGTDTQYFGPGTRLTVL.

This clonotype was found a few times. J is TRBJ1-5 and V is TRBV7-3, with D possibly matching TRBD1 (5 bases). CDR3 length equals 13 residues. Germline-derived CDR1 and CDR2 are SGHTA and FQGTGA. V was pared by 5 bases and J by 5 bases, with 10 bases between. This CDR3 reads CASSISTDQPQHF. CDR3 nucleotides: TGTGCCAGCAGCATTTCGACAGATCAGCCCCAGCATTTT.

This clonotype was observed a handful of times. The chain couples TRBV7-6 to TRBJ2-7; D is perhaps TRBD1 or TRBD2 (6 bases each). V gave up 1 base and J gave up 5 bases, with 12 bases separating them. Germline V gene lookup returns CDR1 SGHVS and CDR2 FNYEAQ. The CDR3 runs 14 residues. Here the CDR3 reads CASSLGYGGDEQYF. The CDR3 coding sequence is TGTGCCAGCAGCTTAGGGTACGGGGGCGACGAGCAGTACTTC.

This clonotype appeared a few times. The DNA of the CDR3 is TGTGCCAGTAGTTCCGGGGAGCCTAGCAATCAGCCCCAGCATTTT. Amino acid sequence: CASSSGEPSNQPQHF. The chain is built from TRBV19 and TRBJ1-5; D not resolved. V lost 5 bases, J lost 0 bases, and 11 bases lay in between. Germline V CDR1 and CDR2: LNHDA, SQIVND (reference sequence). This CDR3 region has 15 residues.

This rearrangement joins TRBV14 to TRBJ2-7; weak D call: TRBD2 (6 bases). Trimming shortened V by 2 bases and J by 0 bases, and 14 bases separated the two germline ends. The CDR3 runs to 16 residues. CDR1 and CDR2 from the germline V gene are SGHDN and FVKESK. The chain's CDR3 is CASSQSGTGSSYEQYF. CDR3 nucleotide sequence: TGTGCCAGCAGCCAATCCGGGACTGGCAGCTCCTACGAGCAGTACTTC.

Here the CDR3 reads CASSPTGTSGYTF. For the CDR3, the DNA is TGTGCCAGCAGTCCCACCGGGACGTCTGGCTACACCTTC. The rearrangement joins TRBV7-2 to TRBJ1-2; TRBD1 might be the D (5 bases). The germline V and J ends were trimmed by 6 bases and 7 bases, with 15 bases remaining between them. The CDR3 runs 13 residues. Germline-derived CDR1 and CDR2 are SGHTA and FQGNSA.

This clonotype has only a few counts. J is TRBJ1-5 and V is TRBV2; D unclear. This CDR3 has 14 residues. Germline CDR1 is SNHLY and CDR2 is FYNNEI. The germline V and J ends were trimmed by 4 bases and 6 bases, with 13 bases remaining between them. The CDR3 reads CASSAEWLGQPQHF. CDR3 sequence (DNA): TGTGCCAGCAGTGCCGAATGGCTTGGTCAGCCCCAGCATTTT.

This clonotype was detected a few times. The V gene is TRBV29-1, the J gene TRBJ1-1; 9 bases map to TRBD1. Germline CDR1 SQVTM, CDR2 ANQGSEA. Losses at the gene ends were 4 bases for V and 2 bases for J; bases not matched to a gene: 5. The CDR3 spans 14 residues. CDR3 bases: TGCAGCGTTGTTGGACAGGGGATAAACACTGAAGCTTTCTTT. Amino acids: CSVVGQGINTEAFF.

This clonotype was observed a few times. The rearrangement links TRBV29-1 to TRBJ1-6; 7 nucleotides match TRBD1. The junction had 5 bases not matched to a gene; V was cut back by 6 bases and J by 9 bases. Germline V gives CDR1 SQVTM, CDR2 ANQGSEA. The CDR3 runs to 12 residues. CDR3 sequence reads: CSVRQGGSPLHF. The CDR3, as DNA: TGCAGCGTAAGACAGGGAGGTTCACCCCTCCACTTT.